This entry lists 32 T cell receptor beta chains sequenced from one sample in a study of blood T cell repertoires in COVID-19. Libraries were prepared by immunoSEQ multiplex PCR; TCRdb keeps only in-frame clonotypes and omits some of them. The sample holds approximately 280,000 clones; approximately 89% are singletons and the top ten take roughly 2.6%. Sequencing was carried out using PBMCs or T cells enriched from blood (not recorded which). The origin of the receptors is a woman aged 18-29 years who had recovered from COVID-19.

The gene calls are TRBV2 and TRBJ2-3, with a tentative D call TRBD2 (6 bases). Germline CDR1 and CDR2: SNHLY and FYNNEI. Trimming stripped 6 bases from V and 3 bases from J, with 22 bases between. This CDR3 comprises 17 residues. In DNA form, the CDR3 reads TGTGCCAGCAGGGGCCCCTTCCGAGCTAGCGTAACAGATACGCAGTATTTT. Translating it yields CASRGPFRASVTDTQYF.

This clone was seen a single time. The chain employs TRBV24-1 and TRBJ1-2, with D tentatively TRBD1 (5 bases). Deletions cut 4 bases from V and 5 bases from J, with 10 bases between. This CDR3 is 13 amino acids long. Germline CDR1 reads KGHDR; CDR2 reads SFDVKD. CDR3 protein: CATSEGAGYGYTF. The CDR3 region has the DNA TGTGCCACCAGTGAGGGCGCAGGGTATGGCTACACCTTC.

The chain is built from TRBV2 and TRBJ2-7, with TRBD1 matching over 7 bases. J was trimmed by 2 bases and V by 5 bases; bases with no gene match: 3. Germline CDR1 SNHLY, CDR2 FYNNEI. The CDR3 covers 13 residues. CDR3 residues: CASSRTGPYEQYF. CDR3 in DNA: TGTGCCAGCAGTAGGACAGGCCCCTACGAGCAGTACTTC.

The gene calls are TRBV3-1 (or the pseudogene TRBV3-2) and TRBJ1-6; the D gene is possibly TRBD1 (5 bases). V dropped 2 bases and J dropped 7 bases, with 18 bases sitting between them. The CDR3 is 17 amino acids. The germline V gene has CDR1 LGHDT and CDR2 YNNKEL (reference sequence). DNA of the CDR3: TGTGCCAGCAGCCAAATCGGGGAGGGGTCGAGGAATTCACCCCTCCACTTT. Its protein product is CASSQIGEGSRNSPLHF.

This clone was seen just once. The chain joins TRBV5-4 to TRBJ2-2; TRBD1 matches 10 bases. V lost 3 bases to trimming and J lost 7 bases; unmatched junction nucleotides: 6. This CDR3 comprises 15 residues. CDR1 is SGHNT, CDR2 YYREEE, per germline (reference sequence). CDR3 nucleotide sequence: TGTGCCAGCAGCTCGACAGGGACAGGGGTCGGGGAGCTGTTTTTT. This sequence encodes CASSSTGTGVGELFF.

This rearrangement joins TRBV5-5 to TRBJ1-3; 7 nucleotides align to TRBD1. The V gene end was trimmed by 3 bases and the J gene end by 2 bases; junction bases not matched to a gene: 2. Germline V gene data show CDR1 as SGHKS and CDR2 as YYEKEE (reference sequence). This CDR3 spans 14 amino acids. The CDR3 sequence: CASSSTGTGNTIYF. CDR3 nucleotides: TGTGCCAGCAGCTCGACAGGGACTGGAAACACCATATATTTT.

The chain employs TRBV7-6 and TRBJ1-6; TRBD1 matches 8 bases. Germline CDR1 reads SGHVS; CDR2 reads FNYEAQ. The CDR3 extends over 16 amino acids. V lost 5 bases to trimming and J lost 0 bases; unmatched junction nucleotides: 3. The CDR3 loop reads CASSLTGGSYNSPLHF. CDR3 nucleotide sequence: TGTGCCAGCAGCCTCACAGGGGGCTCCTATAATTCACCCCTCCACTTT.

This chain connects TRBV4-3 to TRBJ2-3, with D perhaps matching TRBD1 (6 bases). V shed 0 bases and J shed 4 bases, with 14 bases lying between them. The CDR3 is 16 amino acids. Germline values: CDR1 LGHNA, CDR2 YSLEER. CDR3 in DNA: TGCGCCAGCAGCCAAGATTCTAGGGGGTTTGCAGATACGCAGTATTTT. Translated, it gives CASSQDSRGFADTQYF.

V is TRBV11-2 and J is TRBJ1-4; tentatively, D is TRBD1 (6 bases). CDR3 size: 16 residues. Germline-derived CDR1 and CDR2 are SGHAT and FQNNGV. With 2 bases removed from V and 8 bases from J, the gap between germline ends came to 18 bases. The CDR3 loop is CASSLSSGGPQEKLFF. In DNA, the CDR3 is TGTGCCAGCAGCTTAAGTTCGGGGGGGCCCCAGGAAAAACTGTTTTTT.

The rearrangement links TRBV15 to TRBJ1-2; a possible D gene is TRBD1 (5 bases). V was pared by 0 bases and J by 7 bases, with 18 bases between. The CDR3 runs 16 residues. Germline V CDR1 and CDR2: LNHNV, YYDKDF (reference sequence). DNA of the CDR3: TGTGCCACCAGCAGAGATCTTTCGACAGAATTTGGTGGCTACACCTTC. This codes for CATSRDLSTEFGGYTF.

The V gene is TRBV9, the J gene TRBJ2-1, with 9 bases that match TRBD1. With V trimmed by 1 base and J by 6 bases, 8 bases remained unmatched. Germline CDR1 reads SGDLS; CDR2 reads YYNGEE. CDR3 length: 16 amino acids. The DNA for the CDR3 is TGTGCCAGCAGCGTAAACCGGGACAGGGCCGGCAATGAGCAGTTCTTC. It translates to CASSVNRDRAGNEQFF.

The J gene is TRBJ2-1, the V gene TRBV30; the match to TRBD2 covers 13 bases. This CDR3 spans 17 amino acids. With 4 bases clipped from V and 9 bases from J, the junction kept 15 bases outside the gene matches. Germline values: CDR1 GTSNPN, CDR2 SVGIG (reference sequence). The CDR3: CAWMGLAGYWGGGEQFF. In DNA, the CDR3 is TGTGCCTGGATGGGACTAGCGGGGTATTGGGGCGGTGGTGAGCAGTTCTTC.

The J gene is TRBJ1-5, the V gene TRBV7-8; no firm D call. The CDR3 is 15 residues long. Between the trimmed V and J ends, which lost 1 base and 4 bases, there was a span of 11 bases. CDR1 SGHVS and CDR2 FQNEAQ come from the germline V gene. The CDR3 region is CASSLVGGSNQPQHF. CDR3 DNA: TGTGCCAGCAGCTTAGTAGGAGGGAGTAATCAGCCCCAGCATTTT.

CDR3 residues: CASSYTTGDTEAFF. CDR3 bases: TGTGCCAGCAGTTACACCACAGGGGACACTGAAGCTTTCTTT. The rearrangement uses TRBV6-5 and TRBJ1-1; 7 bases match TRBD1. CDR1 MNHEY and CDR2 SVGAGI come from the germline V gene. V lost 2 bases and J lost 3; bases outside the gene matches: 3. The CDR3 runs 14 residues.

This chain links TRBV4-3 with TRBJ2-2, with 12 bases matching TRBD2. Per the germline V gene, CDR1 is LGHNA and CDR2 is YSLEER. This CDR3 is built from 18 residues. Unmatched junction bases numbered 7, after V lost 1 base and J lost 4 bases. In DNA, the CDR3 is TGCGCCAGCAGCCAAGGGACTAGCGGGGCCGAATTCACCGGGGAGCTGTTTTTT. Translated, it gives CASSQGTSGAEFTGELFF.

J is TRBJ1-2 and V is TRBV6-1; D is unclear. The CDR3 is 15 amino acids. V was clipped by 0 bases and J by 3 bases, with 11 bases between them. Germline lookup yields CDR1 MNHNS and CDR2 SASEGT. The CDR3 DNA sequence: TGTGCCAGCAGTGAAGCGGGAGGTTTTTACTATGGCTACACCTTC. Encoded protein: CASSEAGGFYYGYTF.

The gene calls are TRBV6-4 and TRBJ2-2; a weak D match, TRBD1 (5 bases). The CDR3 runs 14 residues. The V end lost 8 bases, the J end lost 0 bases, and 10 bases lay between the germline ends. Germline V gives CDR1 MRHNA, CDR2 SNTAGT. CDR3 residues: CASQTGANTGELFF. The CDR3 nucleotides are TGTGCCAGCCAAACAGGCGCGAACACCGGGGAGCTGTTTTTT.

The chain is built from TRBV27 and TRBJ2-1, with 7 bases fitting TRBD2. This CDR3 is built from 16 residues. Germline lookup yields CDR1 MNHEY and CDR2 SMNVEV (reference sequence). J lost 3 bases, V lost 5 bases, and 10 bases had no gene match. The DNA for the CDR3 is TGTGCCAGCAGTACCCCGATGGTAGCGGGCTACAATGAGCAGTTCTTC. It specifies CASSTPMVAGYNEQFF.

This sequence joins TRBV20-1 and TRBJ1-2; no clear D. The CDR3 length is 11 residues. Germline lookup yields CDR1 DFQATT and CDR2 SNEGSKA (reference sequence). V gave up 2 bases and J gave up 6 bases, with 7 bases separating them. CDR3 amino acids: CSARRPDGYTF. The CDR3 nucleotides are TGCAGTGCTAGACGCCCGGATGGCTACACCTTC.

This clone was found a few times. CDR3 coding DNA: TGTGCCAGTAGTAGAACGCGGGTCATCTATAATTCACCCCTCCACTTT. Its protein product is CASSRTRVIYNSPLHF. J is TRBJ1-6 and V is TRBV19; D remains unclear. Germline V CDR1 and CDR2: LNHDA, SQIVND (reference sequence). Trimming took off 4 bases at V and 3 bases at J, with 13 bases between the two ends. The CDR3 runs to 16 residues.

The chain links TRBV19 to TRBJ2-6; 8 nucleotides align to TRBD1. The trim removed 7 bases at V and 0 bases at J, leaving 2 bases unmatched. Per germline, CDR1 LNHDA and CDR2 SQIVND (reference sequence). This CDR3 spans 15 amino acids. This CDR3 is CASIGQGSGANVLTF. The DNA of the CDR3 is TGTGCCAGTATTGGACAGGGCTCTGGGGCCAACGTCCTGACTTTC.

J is TRBJ2-7 and V is TRBV5-4, with D possibly TRBD2 on 5 matching bases. The CDR3 runs 17 residues. Per germline, CDR1 SGHNT and CDR2 YYREEE (reference sequence). Between the trimmed V and J ends, which lost 3 bases and 2 bases, there was a span of 21 bases. The CDR3 reads CASSSSPAAGVTYEQYF. CDR3 DNA: TGTGCCAGCAGCTCGTCTCCGGCGGCCGGGGTGACCTACGAGCAGTACTTC.

The gene calls are TRBV12-3 or TRBV12-4 and TRBJ1-4, with a possible D match to TRBD1 (6 bases). The CDR3 length is 13 residues. Trimming cost V 6 bases and J 7 bases, with 12 bases left between them. CDR3 in DNA: TGTGCCAGCAGAGGCGGACAGTCTGAAAAACTGTTTTTT. Protein product: CASRGGQSEKLFF.

The CDR3, as DNA: TGTGCCAGTAGTATACTCCGCTACGGGGAGAATCAGCCCCAGCATTTT. Its protein product is CASSILRYGENQPQHF. The rearrangement uses TRBV19 and TRBJ1-5; D ambiguous. The germline V gene has CDR1 LNHDA and CDR2 SQIVND (reference sequence). This CDR3 is built from 16 residues. Trimming took off 2 bases at V and 4 bases at J, with 15 bases between the two ends.

The chain has TRBV29-1 and TRBJ2-3; a weak D match, TRBD1 (5 bases). Germline CDR1 and CDR2: SQVTM and ANQGSEA. There are 15 residues in the CDR3. The V end was cut by 0 bases, the J end by 2 bases, with 12 bases between. CDR3 in amino acids: CSVEDFKGVTDTQYF. The CDR3 DNA follows: TGCAGCGTTGAAGATTTTAAAGGGGTCACAGATACGCAGTATTTT.

The chain joins TRBV13 to TRBJ1-2; 8 bases are a match to TRBD1. Germline V gives CDR1 PRHDT, CDR2 FYEKMQ (reference sequence). The CDR3 has 15 residues. J was trimmed by 2 bases and V by 6 bases; bases with no gene match: 8. As DNA, the CDR3 is TGTGCCAGCAGTCTTGGACAGGGCTTAAACTATGGCTACACCTTC. It encodes CASSLGQGLNYGYTF.

J is TRBJ1-5 and V is TRBV6-5; 9 nucleotides match TRBD1. The CDR3 runs to 13 residues. The J segment lost 7 bases and the V segment lost 6 bases, leaving 4 bases of the junction unmatched. Per the germline V gene, CDR1 is MNHEY and CDR2 is SVGAGI. The CDR3 reads CASRTGGDQPQHF. The CDR3, as DNA: TGTGCCAGCAGGACAGGGGGGGACCAGCCCCAGCATTTT.

This clone has more than one count but fewer than ten. The genes are TRBV12-5 and TRBJ1-6; D is undetermined. The CDR3 contains 16 residues. Germline assignment: CDR1 LGHNT and CDR2 FRNRAP. Trimming removed 3 bases at V and 0 bases at J, with 9 bases between. The CDR3 DNA sequence: TGTGCTAGTGGTTTCCTACAGAGCTCCTATAATTCACCCCTCCACTTT. This encodes CASGFLQSSYNSPLHF.

The DNA of the CDR3 is TGTGCCAGCAGGCGGGACAGGGGCTATGGCTACACCTTC. Protein sequence: CASRRDRGYGYTF. This chain joins TRBV28 and TRBJ1-2; TRBD1 aligns across 10 bases. J gave up 4 bases and V 6 bases, and 2 bases lay outside the gene matches. From germline, CDR1 is MDHEN and CDR2 SYDVKM. The CDR3 length is 13 residues.

The rearrangement links TRBV6-1 to TRBJ2-2, with D hard to call. CDR1 and CDR2 (germline): MNHNS, SASEGT. V lost 2 bases to trimming and J lost 2 bases, with 6 bases between them. The CDR3 length is 14 residues. The DNA of the CDR3 is TGTGCCAGCAGTGAACTAGGAAACACCGGGGAGCTGTTTTTT. Translation: CASSELGNTGELFF.

The chain carries TRBV7-9 and TRBJ2-7; TRBD1 might be the D (6 bases). The CDR3 totals 16 residues. Germline CDR1 reads SEHNR; CDR2 reads FQNEAQ (reference sequence). Deletions cut 3 bases from V and 3 bases from J, with 18 bases between. The CDR3 coding sequence is TGTGCCAGCAGCTTCCCCCGGGGACAAATATACTACGAGCAGTACTTC. As protein: CASSFPRGQIYYEQYF.

The chain carries TRBV27 and TRBJ2-1, with D possibly being TRBD2 (5 bases). The germline CDR1 and CDR2 sequences are MNHEY and SMNVEV (reference sequence). This CDR3 is built from 12 residues. Deletions cut 3 bases from V and 9 bases from J, with 9 bases between. The CDR3 region is CASSLGASEQFF. Written as DNA, the CDR3 is TGTGCCAGCAGTTTGGGAGCAAGTGAGCAGTTCTTC.